What follows are 19 T cell receptor beta chains derived from one specimen sequenced in a study of control samples from healthy donors and cancer patients. The method was immunoSEQ multiplex PCR; TCRdb's version includes in-frame clones alone and lacks a portion of them. Of approximately 70,000 clones in the sample, about 83% were seen once. The specimen was blood. The receptor source for this set is a man aged 60 to 69 in good health.

The gene calls are TRBV5-4 and TRBJ2-3, with 8 bases aligning to TRBD2. V lost 2 bases to trimming and J lost 0 bases; unmatched junction nucleotides: 5. Germline CDR1 and CDR2: SGHNT and YYREEE (reference sequence). The CDR3 extends over 16 amino acids. CDR3 sequence reads: CASSFPIAGSTDTQYF. CDR3 nucleotide sequence: TGTGCCAGCAGCTTTCCGATAGCGGGGAGCACAGATACGCAGTATTTT.

The chain carries TRBV18 and TRBJ2-7; TRBD2 matches at 11 bases. This CDR3 spans 14 amino acids. CDR1 KGHSH and CDR2 LQKENI come from the germline V gene. V lost 5 bases, J lost 0 bases, and 0 bases stayed unmatched. The CDR3 nucleotides are TGTGCCAGCTCAACTAGCGGGAGCTCCTACGAGCAGTACTTC. This encodes CASSTSGSSYEQYF.

This clone was counted a single time. The chain employs TRBV19 and TRBJ1-2; 9 nucleotides align to TRBD1. This CDR3 has 15 residues. Germline V lookup: CDR1 LNHDA, CDR2 SQIVND (reference sequence). Trimming removed 5 bases from V and 0 bases from J; junction bases left unmatched: 4. As DNA, the CDR3 is TGTGCCAGTAGTCCTGGACAGGGGACTAACTATGGCTACACCTTC. It translates to CASSPGQGTNYGYTF.

This clone is deemed medium-sized. This sequence joins TRBV12-3 or TRBV12-4 and TRBJ1-1; D not resolved. The CDR3 sequence is 12 residues long. V was clipped by 6 bases and J by 0 bases, with 5 bases between them. The CDR3 protein is CASSPMNTEAFF. The CDR3 bases are TGTGCCAGCAGCCCTATGAACACTGAAGCTTTCTTT.

V usage is TRBV19 and J usage is TRBJ1-1; D may be TRBD1 (6 bases). Trimming pared 6 bases from V and 5 bases from J, leaving 19 bases between. Germline lookup yields CDR1 LNHDA and CDR2 SQIVND (reference sequence). The CDR3 has 15 residues. CDR3 residues: CASSPGARVGTEAFF. For the CDR3, the DNA is TGTGCCAGTAGCCCGGGGGCCCGGGTAGGAACTGAAGCTTTCTTT.

This clone was found a few times. The chain links TRBV6-5 to TRBJ1-5; D gene uncertain. The V end was cut by 2 bases, the J end by 7 bases, with 9 bases between. Per the germline V gene, CDR1 is MNHEY and CDR2 is SVGAGI. This CDR3 contains 13 residues. The CDR3 region is CASSYGEGQPQHF. CDR3 bases: TGTGCCAGCAGTTACGGGGAGGGACAGCCCCAGCATTTT.

This chain connects TRBV30 to TRBJ2-1; D call uncertain. Germline assignment: CDR1 GTSNPN and CDR2 SVGIG (reference sequence). V was trimmed by 5 bases and J by 6 bases, leaving 8 bases between them. The CDR3 totals 11 residues. CDR3: CAWSLGNEQFF. CDR3 nucleotides: TGTGCCTGGTCTTTAGGCAATGAGCAGTTCTTC.

CDR3 loop: CASSLGGQGDYGYTF. DNA of the CDR3: TGTGCCAGCAGCTTGGGGGGACAGGGTGACTATGGCTACACCTTC. The gene calls are TRBV5-4 and TRBJ1-2, with 9 bases identical to TRBD1. CDR3 length equals 15 residues. J gave up 3 bases and V 0 bases, and 3 bases lay outside the gene matches. Looked up from germline, CDR1 is SGHNT and CDR2 is YYREEE (reference sequence).

The chain employs TRBV15 and TRBJ2-5; D remains ambiguous. Germline V gene data show CDR1 as LNHNV and CDR2 as YYDKDF (reference sequence). This CDR3 contains 15 residues. Trimming took off 2 bases at V and 2 bases at J, with 12 bases between the two ends. The CDR3 coding sequence is TGTGCCACCAGCAGATTCCCGACGGAACAAGAGACCCAGTACTTC. Protein sequence: CATSRFPTEQETQYF.

This clone was seen just once. The chain is built from TRBV9 and TRBJ2-1, with 11 bases aligning to TRBD2. This CDR3 is built from 16 residues. Germline CDR1 and CDR2: SGDLS and YYNGEE. V shed 3 bases, J shed 4 bases, and the junction held 6 bases outside the gene matches. CDR3 in DNA: TGTGCCAGCAGCGAGACCGGGACTAGCGGATACAATGAGCAGTTCTTC. The encoded protein is CASSETGTSGYNEQFF.

The rearrangement uses TRBV5-1 and TRBJ2-2; TRBD2 agrees at 8 bases. The CDR3 covers 17 residues. V trimming: 3 bases; J trimming: 2 bases; junction bases outside the gene matches: 9. In germline, CDR1 is SGHRS, CDR2 YFSETQ. CDR3 DNA sequence: TGCGCCAGCAGCTCGAACGCCGGGACTAGTAACACCGGGGAGCTGTTTTTT. Its protein is CASSSNAGTSNTGELFF.

V gene TRBV7-2 combines with J gene TRBJ1-1, with TRBD1 identical over 7 bases. The V and J ends lost 7 bases and 4 bases, in that order; junction bases with no gene match: 6. The CDR3 is made up of 13 amino acids. Germline values: CDR1 SGHTA, CDR2 FQGNSA. In DNA form, the CDR3 reads TGTGCCAGCATCAATCGACAGGGCACTGAAGCTTTCTTT. It specifies CASINRQGTEAFF.

V and J are TRBV5-8 and TRBJ2-7; no reliable D call. The CDR3 extends over 10 amino acids. CDR1 and CDR2 from the germline V gene are SGHTS and YDEGEE. With 1 base removed from V and 7 bases from J, the gap between germline ends came to 3 bases. In nucleotides, the CDR3 is TGTGCCAGCAGCTTGTATGAGCAGTACTTC. It is translated as CASSLYEQYF.

The chain joins TRBV24-1 to TRBJ2-1, with 14 positions matching TRBD2. CDR1 is KGHDR, CDR2 SFDVKD, per germline. J lost 7 bases, V lost 4 bases, and 8 bases had no gene match. The CDR3 runs to 17 residues. DNA of the CDR3: TGTGCCACCAGTGACCAGCCGGGACTAGCGGGGGAAAATGAGCAGTTCTTC. This sequence encodes CATSDQPGLAGENEQFF.

The sample holds one count of this clone. This sequence joins TRBV12-5 and TRBJ1-3, with unresolved D. V shed 2 bases and J shed 3 bases, with 11 bases lying between them. This CDR3 has 15 residues. From germline, CDR1 is LGHNT and CDR2 FRNRAP. The CDR3, as DNA: TGTGCTAGTGGTTTGCAGAGGGCTATTGGAAACACCATATATTTT. Residues: CASGLQRAIGNTIYF.

The chain is built from TRBV11-2 and TRBJ2-1, with 10 bases identical to TRBD1. The V gene end was trimmed by 3 bases and the J gene end by 9 bases; junction bases not matched to a gene: 5. Looked up from germline, CDR1 is SGHAT and CDR2 is FQNNGV. This CDR3 is 14 amino acids long. The CDR3 DNA reads TGTGCCAGCAGCTTCCGGACAGGGGGAGGTGAGCAGTTCTTC. It yields the protein CASSFRTGGGEQFF.

The chain is built from TRBV11-2 and TRBJ1-2, with 10 bases matching TRBD1. V lost 5 bases to trimming and J lost 2 bases; unmatched junction nucleotides: 8. From germline, CDR1 is SGHAT and CDR2 FQNNGV. The CDR3 runs to 16 residues. The CDR3 is CASSADGQGGNYGYTF. As DNA, the CDR3 is TGTGCCAGCAGCGCAGACGGACAGGGGGGGAACTATGGCTACACCTTC.

DNA for the CDR3: TGTGCCAGCAGCAATCCGGGACAGGGGGCGGGATATGGCTACACCTTC. It codes for CASSNPGQGAGYGYTF. The J gene is TRBJ1-2, the V gene TRBV3-1 (or the pseudogene TRBV3-2); 12 bases align to TRBD1. J was trimmed by 5 bases and V by 5 bases; bases with no gene match: 9. The CDR3 runs 16 residues. CDR1 and CDR2 (germline): LGHDT, YNNKEL (reference sequence).

The chain recombines TRBV19 with TRBJ2-6; D unresolved. The V end lost 5 bases, the J end lost 0 bases, and 8 bases lay between the germline ends. Germline CDR1 reads LNHDA; CDR2 reads SQIVND (reference sequence). The length of the CDR3 is 15 residues. The CDR3 spells CASSGFSSGANVLTF. CDR3 DNA sequence: TGTGCCAGTAGTGGTTTCAGCTCTGGGGCCAACGTCCTGACTTTC.